The 18 T cell receptor beta chains below all came from one sample that was sequenced in a study of shared clonotypes between healthy human individuals. Data came from immunoSEQ multiplex PCR; TCRdb stores just in-frame clones and leaves some out. This sample has roughly 2.6 million clones, with about 92% found just once. Sequenced: naive CD4+ T cells sorted from blood. Subset denoted: CD45RA+ positively selected. The receptors were sampled from a young man in good health.

This chain uses TRBV4-1 with TRBJ1-6; 7 bases align to TRBD1. V gave up 4 bases and J gave up 7 bases; unmatched junction bases: 10. There are 16 residues in the CDR3. CDR1 is MGHRA, CDR2 YSYEKL, per germline. CDR3 sequence: CASSPGQLTLNSPLHF. For the CDR3, the DNA is TGCGCCAGCAGCCCGGGACAGTTAACGTTAAATTCACCCCTCCACTTT.

This chain uses TRBV7-2 with TRBJ2-7; TRBD1 or TRBD2 may be the D gene (5 bases each). Germline CDR1 is SGHTA and CDR2 is FQGNSA. CDR3 length equals 14 residues. V lost 0 bases to trimming and J lost 3 bases, with 9 bases between them. CDR3 sequence reads: CASSLAGVVYEQYF. For the CDR3, the DNA is TGTGCCAGCAGCTTAGCGGGGGTCGTCTACGAGCAGTACTTC.

About this clone: Within the sample, other DNA sequences also encode this same CDR3. The V and J genes are TRBV5-1 and TRBJ2-3, with a tentative D call TRBD2 (6 bases). The CDR3 length is 15 residues. The V gene lost 0 bases and the J gene lost 0 bases, with 8 bases spanning the gap. Germline V gives CDR1 SGHRS, CDR2 YFSETQ. The CDR3 nucleotides are TGCGCCAGCAGCTTGGCGGGAGAAAGCACAGATACGCAGTATTTT. Amino acids: CASSLAGESTDTQYF.

This chain connects TRBV29-1 to TRBJ2-1; D uncertain. The length of the CDR3 is 10 residues. V lost 3 bases, J lost 9 bases, and 6 bases lay in between. Germline lookup yields CDR1 SQVTM and CDR2 ANQGSEA. The chain's CDR3 is CSVDEFEQFF. For the CDR3, the DNA is TGCAGCGTTGACGAGTTTGAGCAGTTCTTC.

Concerning this clone itself: The sample has other DNA sequences that encode this CDR3 too. The chain employs TRBV9 and TRBJ1-3, with D possibly TRBD1 on 5 matching bases. Germline V gene lookup returns CDR1 SGDLS and CDR2 YYNGEE. V was shortened by 0 bases and J by 0 bases, with 7 bases between the two germline ends. The CDR3 is 15 residues long. CDR3 protein: CASSVEGSSGNTIYF. CDR3 nucleotides: TGTGCCAGCAGCGTAGAGGGGTCCTCTGGAAACACCATATATTTT.

The rearrangement links TRBV6-1 to TRBJ2-3, with D perhaps given as TRBD1 or TRBD2 (5 bases each). The ends were cut back, 8 bases at V and 10 bases at J, with 25 bases in the middle. CDR1 is MNHNS, CDR2 SASEGT, per germline. CDR3 length: 15 amino acids. For the CDR3, the DNA is TGTGCCAGCGATGGGTTTTGGGACGAACACCCGGCGCAGTATTTT. Residues: CASDGFWDEHPAQYF.

This clone was seen once. The rearrangement links TRBV6-5 to TRBJ2-7; 7 bases fit TRBD1. Germline V gene sequence: CDR1 MNHEY, CDR2 SVGAGI. This CDR3 comprises 13 residues. Trimming at V came to 7 bases and at J to 0 bases, leaving 3 bases not matched to a gene. The CDR3 DNA reads TGTGCCAGCACTAGACAGGGCTCCTACGAGCAGTACTTC. Its protein is CASTRQGSYEQYF.

The chain joins TRBV2 to TRBJ2-5; D call uncertain. The length of the CDR3 is 15 residues. The germline V gene has CDR1 SNHLY and CDR2 FYNNEI. V lost 6 bases and J lost 7, with 21 bases in between. The DNA for the CDR3 is TGTGCCAGCAGACGATCGGGCCTCGGTGAAGGGACCCAGTACTTC. It encodes CASRRSGLGEGTQYF.

The V gene is TRBV1, the J gene TRBJ2-5. TRBV1 corresponds to a pseudogene. The CDR3 totals 12 residues. The CDR3 region has the DNA TGCACCAGCAGCGACGGCCGGGAGACCCAGTACTTC. Translating gives CTSSDGRETQYF.

The sample holds a few counts of this clone. The chain is built from TRBV5-6 and TRBJ2-5; 9 nucleotides line up with TRBD1. The CDR3 consists of 14 residues. CDR1 is SGHDT and CDR2 is YYEEEE in the germline V gene. The ends lost 3 bases at V and 1 base at J; junction bases unmatched: 1. CDR3 bases: TGTGCCAGCAGCTGGGACAGGGCCCAAGAGACCCAGTACTTC. It encodes CASSWDRAQETQYF.

This clone appeared once. This chain links TRBV5-5 with TRBJ1-6, with D tentatively TRBD1 (5 bases). Germline values: CDR1 SGHKS, CDR2 YYEKEE (reference sequence). V lost 1 base, J lost 10 bases, and 15 bases lay in between. This CDR3 comprises 15 residues. The CDR3 nucleotides read TGTGCCAGCAGCTTGTCCTTGTCGAGGGGATCACCCCTCCACTTT. Translation: CASSLSLSRGSPLHF.

V gene TRBV5-5 combines with J gene TRBJ2-1; D is possibly TRBD1 (6 bases). This CDR3 comprises 15 residues. Germline CDR1 and CDR2: SGHKS and YYEKEE (reference sequence). Trimming removed 4 bases at V and 4 bases at J, with 15 bases between. This CDR3 reads CASSPGQGIYNEQFF. CDR3 DNA: TGTGCCAGCAGCCCGGGGCAGGGGATATACAATGAGCAGTTCTTC.

This chain connects TRBV9 to TRBJ2-2; TRBD1 matches 7 bases. CDR1 is SGDLS and CDR2 is YYNGEE in the germline V gene. The V segment lost 0 bases and the J segment 4 bases; nucleotides outside the gene matches: 6. CDR3 size: 16 residues. The CDR3 here is CASSVAGRGFTGELFF. The CDR3 DNA reads as TGTGCCAGCAGCGTAGCGGGCAGGGGGTTCACCGGGGAGCTGTTTTTT.

The CDR3 sequence: CAISGAGQNTGELFF. DNA of the CDR3: TGTGCCATCAGTGGGGCGGGACAAAACACCGGGGAGCTGTTTTTT. The chain links TRBV10-3 to TRBJ2-2, with D perhaps assigned TRBD1 or TRBD2 (6 bases each). Looked up from germline, CDR1 is ENHRY and CDR2 is SYGVKD. The V gene lost 4 bases and the J gene lost 2 bases, with 11 bases spanning the gap. The CDR3 length is 15 residues.

This chain connects TRBV4-1 to TRBJ2-7; a weak D match, TRBD2 (6 bases). This CDR3 is 14 amino acids long. Trimming shortened V by 4 bases and J by 2 bases, and 12 bases separated the two germline ends. CDR1 MGHRA and CDR2 YSYEKL come from the germline V gene. CDR3 amino acids: CASSPGTGAYEQYF. CDR3 bases: TGCGCCAGCAGCCCCGGGACTGGAGCCTACGAGCAGTACTTC.

This clone was observed once. J is TRBJ1-2 and V is TRBV6-1; TRBD1 agrees at 9 bases. Per germline, CDR1 MNHNS and CDR2 SASEGT. J gave up 2 bases and V 0 bases, and 1 base lay outside the gene matches. This CDR3 is 15 amino acids long. The CDR3: CASSEAGTGNYGYTF. The CDR3 nucleotides read TGTGCCAGCAGTGAAGCGGGGACAGGGAACTATGGCTACACCTTC.

Of note for this clone: The identical CDR3 is also encoded by other nucleotide sequences in the sample. This rearrangement joins TRBV7-2 to TRBJ2-7, with 7 bases that match TRBD2. The J segment lost 0 bases and the V segment lost 5 bases, leaving 7 bases of the junction unmatched. Germline CDR1 reads SGHTA; CDR2 reads FQGNSA. CDR3 length: 15 amino acids. As DNA, the CDR3 is TGTGCCAGCAGCCCGTCGGGGACTACCTCCTACGAGCAGTACTTC. This codes for CASSPSGTTSYEQYF.

This chain connects TRBV7-9 to TRBJ2-7; 7 bases are a match to TRBD1. The CDR3 extends over 13 amino acids. Trimming removed 8 bases from V and 0 bases from J; junction bases left unmatched: 4. Germline V gene data show CDR1 as SEHNR and CDR2 as FQNEAQ (reference sequence). CDR3 region: CASGTGASYEQYF. DNA of the CDR3: TGTGCCAGCGGCACAGGGGCCTCCTACGAGCAGTACTTC.